The clone carrying this T cell receptor beta chain was detected once. This record comes from a study of blood T cell repertoires in COVID-19. Across the whole study: T cells, B-cell-depleted T cells, or PBMCs provided the cDNA or gDNA that served as material.

Looked up from germline, CDR1 is MNHEY and CDR2 is SVGAGI. The CDR3 extends over 14 amino acids. Trimming took off 3 bases at V and 5 bases at J, with 12 bases between the two ends. Per the study methods: Amplification with reference gene primers provided the estimates of nucleated cell counts. Clones were sequenced by immunoSEQ multiplex PCR, and TCRdb holds only the in-frame ones, with some missing. V, J and clone size reflect that table, while D and trimming were determined from the DNA. The sample has 150,000 to 200,000 clones, 86% seen once. This TCR came from a man between 18 and 35 years old with acute or convalescent COVID-19. Input material: peripheral blood. The chain uses TRBV6-5 and TRBJ2-3; TRBD2 is a possible D gene (7 bases). The CDR3 is CASSYGGAIDTQYF. Written as DNA, the CDR3 is TGTGCCAGCAGTTATGGGGGGGCCATAGATACGCAGTATTTT.